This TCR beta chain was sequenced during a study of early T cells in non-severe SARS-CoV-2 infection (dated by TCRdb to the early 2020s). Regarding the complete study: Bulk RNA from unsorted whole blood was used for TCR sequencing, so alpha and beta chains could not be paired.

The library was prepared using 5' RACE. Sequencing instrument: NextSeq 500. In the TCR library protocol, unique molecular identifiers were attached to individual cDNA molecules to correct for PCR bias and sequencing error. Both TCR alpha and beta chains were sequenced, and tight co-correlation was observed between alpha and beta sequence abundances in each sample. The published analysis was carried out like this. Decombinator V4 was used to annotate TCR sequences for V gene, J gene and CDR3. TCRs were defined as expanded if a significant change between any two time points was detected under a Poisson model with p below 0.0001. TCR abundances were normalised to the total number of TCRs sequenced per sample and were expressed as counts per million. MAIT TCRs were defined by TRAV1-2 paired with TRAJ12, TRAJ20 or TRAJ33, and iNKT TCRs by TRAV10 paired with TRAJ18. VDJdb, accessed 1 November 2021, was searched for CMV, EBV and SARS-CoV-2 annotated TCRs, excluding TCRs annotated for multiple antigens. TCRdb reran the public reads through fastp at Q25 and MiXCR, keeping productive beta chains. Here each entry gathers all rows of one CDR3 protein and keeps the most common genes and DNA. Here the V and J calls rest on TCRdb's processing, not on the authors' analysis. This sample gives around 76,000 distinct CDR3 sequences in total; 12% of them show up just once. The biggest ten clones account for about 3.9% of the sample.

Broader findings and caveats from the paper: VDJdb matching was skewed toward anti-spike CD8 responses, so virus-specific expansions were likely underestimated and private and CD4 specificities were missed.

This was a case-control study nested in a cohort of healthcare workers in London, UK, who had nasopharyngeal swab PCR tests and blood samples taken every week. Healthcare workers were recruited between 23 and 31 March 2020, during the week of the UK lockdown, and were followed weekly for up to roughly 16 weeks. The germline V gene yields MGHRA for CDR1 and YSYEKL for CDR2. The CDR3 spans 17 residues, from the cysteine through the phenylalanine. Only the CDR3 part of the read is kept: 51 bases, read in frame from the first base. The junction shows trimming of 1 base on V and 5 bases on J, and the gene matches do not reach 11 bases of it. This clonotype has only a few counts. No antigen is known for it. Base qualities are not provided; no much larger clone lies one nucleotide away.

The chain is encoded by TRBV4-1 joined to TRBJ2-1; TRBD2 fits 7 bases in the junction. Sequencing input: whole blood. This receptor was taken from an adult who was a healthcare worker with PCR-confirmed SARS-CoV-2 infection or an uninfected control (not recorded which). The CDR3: CASSQVFGGSMNNEQFF. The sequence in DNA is TGCGCCAGCAGCCAAGTATTCGGCGGGAGCATGAACAATGAGCAGTTCTTC.